This record covers a single T cell receptor (beta chain). The record originates from a study of CD8+ T cells in alopecia areata. Extraction and reverse transcription of RNA yielded cDNA as the sequencing template. Profiling relied on immunoSEQ multiplex PCR, and the TCRdb table lists in-frame clones only, not all of them. This sample carries approximately 200,000 clones, roughly three fifths of them seen once, and the ten largest clones take approximately 3.3%. Treatment here: oral pan-JAK inhibitor, 5-10 mg twice daily. The receptor comes from a human donor with alopecia areata. The sequencing used CD4+ T cells sorted from blood, collected at week 4, from a patient treated with tofacitinib.

The CDR3 coding sequence is TGTGCCAGCAGTGAAATGGTTCGTGAAGCTTTCTTT. Amino acids: CASSEMVREAFF. The chain joins TRBV2 to TRBJ1-1; no definite D call. The V and J ends lost 2 bases and 7 bases respectively, with 8 bases between them. Germline CDR1 and CDR2: SNHLY and FYNNEI. The CDR3 length is 12 residues.